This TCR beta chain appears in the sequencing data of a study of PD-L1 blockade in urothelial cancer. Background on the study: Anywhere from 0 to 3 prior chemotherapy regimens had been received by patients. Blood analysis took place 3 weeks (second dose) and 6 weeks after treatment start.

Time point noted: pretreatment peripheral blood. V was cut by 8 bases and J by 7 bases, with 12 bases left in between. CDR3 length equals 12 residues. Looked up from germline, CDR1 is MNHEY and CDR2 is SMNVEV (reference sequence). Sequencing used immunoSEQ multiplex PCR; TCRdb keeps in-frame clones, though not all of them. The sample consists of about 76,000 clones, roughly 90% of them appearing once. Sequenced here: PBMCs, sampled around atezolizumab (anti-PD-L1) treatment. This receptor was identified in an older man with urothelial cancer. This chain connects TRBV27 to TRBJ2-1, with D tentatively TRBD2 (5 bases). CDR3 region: CASSGGINEQFF. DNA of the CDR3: TGTGCCAGCTCTGGAGGAATTAATGAGCAGTTCTTC.